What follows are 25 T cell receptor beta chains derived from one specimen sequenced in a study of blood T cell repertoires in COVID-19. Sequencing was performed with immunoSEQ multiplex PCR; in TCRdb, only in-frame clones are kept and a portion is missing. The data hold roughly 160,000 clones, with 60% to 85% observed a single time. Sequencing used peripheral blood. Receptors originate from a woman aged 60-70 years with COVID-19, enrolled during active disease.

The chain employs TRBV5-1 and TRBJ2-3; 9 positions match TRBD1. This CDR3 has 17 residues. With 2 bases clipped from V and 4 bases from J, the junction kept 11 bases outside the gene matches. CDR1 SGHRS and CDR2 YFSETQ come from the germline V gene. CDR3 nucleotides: TGCGCCAGCAGCTTAGGTTCGGGGACAGGGAGGCCAGATACGCAGTATTTT. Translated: CASSLGSGTGRPDTQYF.

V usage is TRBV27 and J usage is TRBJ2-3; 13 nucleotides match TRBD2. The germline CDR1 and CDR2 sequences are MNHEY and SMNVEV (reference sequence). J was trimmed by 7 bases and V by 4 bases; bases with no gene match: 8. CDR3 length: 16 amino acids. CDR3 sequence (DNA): TGTGCCAGCAGTTCCCTACTAGCGGGGGGGCCCCATACGCAGTATTTT. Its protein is CASSSLLAGGPHTQYF.

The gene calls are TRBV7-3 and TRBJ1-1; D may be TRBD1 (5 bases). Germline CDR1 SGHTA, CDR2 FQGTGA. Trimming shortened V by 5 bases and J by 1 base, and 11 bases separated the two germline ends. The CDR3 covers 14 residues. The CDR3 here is CASSPGHGNTEAFF. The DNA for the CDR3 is TGTGCCAGCAGCCCAGGACATGGGAACACTGAAGCTTTCTTT.

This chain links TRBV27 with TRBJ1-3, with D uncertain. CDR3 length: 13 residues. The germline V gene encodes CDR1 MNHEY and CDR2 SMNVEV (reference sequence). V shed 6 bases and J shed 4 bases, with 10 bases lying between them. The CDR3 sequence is CASRTAAGNTIYF. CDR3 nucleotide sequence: TGTGCCAGCAGGACGGCGGCCGGAAACACCATATATTTT.

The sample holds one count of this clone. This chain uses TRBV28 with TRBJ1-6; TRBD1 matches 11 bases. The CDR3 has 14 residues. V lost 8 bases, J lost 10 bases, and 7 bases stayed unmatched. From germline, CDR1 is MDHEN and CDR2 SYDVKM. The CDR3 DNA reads TGTGCCAGCGTACCTGGGACAGGGGGGTCACCCCTCCACTTT. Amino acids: CASVPGTGGSPLHF.

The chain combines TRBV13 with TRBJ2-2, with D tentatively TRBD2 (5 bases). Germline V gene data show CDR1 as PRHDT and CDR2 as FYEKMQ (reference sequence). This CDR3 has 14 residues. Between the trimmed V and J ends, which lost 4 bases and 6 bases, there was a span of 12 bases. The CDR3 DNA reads TGTGCCAGCAGCTCCGAACTAGTCGCCGGGGAGCTGTTTTTT. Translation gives CASSSELVAGELFF.

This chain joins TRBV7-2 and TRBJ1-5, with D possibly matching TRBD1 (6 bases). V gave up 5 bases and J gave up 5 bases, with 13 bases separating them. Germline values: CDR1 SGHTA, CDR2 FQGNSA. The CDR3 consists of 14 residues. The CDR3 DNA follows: TGTGCCAGCAGCCGGGGAGGGGGGCATCAGCCCCAGCATTTT. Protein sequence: CASSRGGGHQPQHF.

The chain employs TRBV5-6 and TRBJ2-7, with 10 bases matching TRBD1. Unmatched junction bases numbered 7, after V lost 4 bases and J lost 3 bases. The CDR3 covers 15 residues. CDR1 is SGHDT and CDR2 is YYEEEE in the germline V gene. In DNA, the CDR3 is TGTGCCAGCAGCCGGGACAGGGGCGTAGGCTACGAGCAGTACTTC. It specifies CASSRDRGVGYEQYF.

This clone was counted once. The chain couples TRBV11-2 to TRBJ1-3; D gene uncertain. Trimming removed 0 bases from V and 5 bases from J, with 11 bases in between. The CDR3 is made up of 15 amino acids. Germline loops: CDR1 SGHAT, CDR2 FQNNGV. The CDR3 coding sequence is TGTGCCAGCAGCTTAGACGGTTTGTCGAGAAACACCATATATTTT. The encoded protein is CASSLDGLSRNTIYF.

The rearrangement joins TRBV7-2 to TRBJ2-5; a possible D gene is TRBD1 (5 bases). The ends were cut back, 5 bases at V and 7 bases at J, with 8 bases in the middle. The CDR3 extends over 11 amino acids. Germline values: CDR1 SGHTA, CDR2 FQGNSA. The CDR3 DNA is TGTGCCAGCAGCCCCCAGGGGACCCAGTACTTC. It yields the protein CASSPQGTQYF.

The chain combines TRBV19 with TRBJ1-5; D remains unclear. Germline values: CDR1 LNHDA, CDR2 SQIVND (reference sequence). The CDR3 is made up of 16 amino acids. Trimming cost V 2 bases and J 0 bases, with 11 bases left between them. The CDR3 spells CASSILVTDSNQPQHF. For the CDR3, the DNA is TGTGCCAGTAGTATACTTGTAACAGATAGCAATCAGCCCCAGCATTTT.

CDR3 residues: CASELQLAGYNEQFF. CDR3 DNA: TGTGCCAGTGAATTGCAGCTAGCGGGATACAATGAGCAGTTCTTC. The chain carries TRBV25-1 and TRBJ2-1, with TRBD2 identical over 9 bases. V lost 9 bases, J lost 4 bases, and 10 bases stayed unmatched. Germline CDR1 reads MGHDK; CDR2 reads SYGVNS. This CDR3 comprises 15 residues.

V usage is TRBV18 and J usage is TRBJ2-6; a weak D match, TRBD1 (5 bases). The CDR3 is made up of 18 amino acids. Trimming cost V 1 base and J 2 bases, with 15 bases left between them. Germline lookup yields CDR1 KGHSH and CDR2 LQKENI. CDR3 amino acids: CASSPRETAGTGANVLTF. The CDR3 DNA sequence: TGTGCCAGCTCACCACGCGAGACGGCAGGGACTGGGGCCAACGTCCTGACTTTC.

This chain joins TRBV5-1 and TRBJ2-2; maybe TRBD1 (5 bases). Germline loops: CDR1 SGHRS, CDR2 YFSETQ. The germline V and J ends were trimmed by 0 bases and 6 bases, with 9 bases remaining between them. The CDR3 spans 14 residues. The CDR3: CASSLEGLAGELFF. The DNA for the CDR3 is TGCGCCAGCAGCTTGGAGGGGTTGGCCGGGGAGCTGTTTTTT.

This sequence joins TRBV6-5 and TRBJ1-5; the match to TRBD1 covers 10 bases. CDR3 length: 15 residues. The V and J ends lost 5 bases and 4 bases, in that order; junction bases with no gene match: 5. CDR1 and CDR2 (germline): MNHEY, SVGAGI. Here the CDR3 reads CASSRGQGRNQPQHF. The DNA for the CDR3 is TGTGCCAGCAGTCGGGGACAGGGGCGGAATCAGCCCCAGCATTTT.

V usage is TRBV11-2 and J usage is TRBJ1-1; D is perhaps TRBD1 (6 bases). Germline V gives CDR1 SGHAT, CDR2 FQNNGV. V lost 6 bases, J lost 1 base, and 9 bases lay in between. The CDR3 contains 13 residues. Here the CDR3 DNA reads TGTGCCAGCAGACTAGGGGGGAACACTGAAGCTTTCTTT. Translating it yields CASRLGGNTEAFF.

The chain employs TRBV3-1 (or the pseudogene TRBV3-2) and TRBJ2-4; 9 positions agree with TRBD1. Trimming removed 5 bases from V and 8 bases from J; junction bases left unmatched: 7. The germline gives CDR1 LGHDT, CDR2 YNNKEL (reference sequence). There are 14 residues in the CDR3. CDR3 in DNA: TGTGCCAGCAGCAGCACAGGGGGCCTCTACATTCAGTACTTC. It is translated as CASSSTGGLYIQYF.

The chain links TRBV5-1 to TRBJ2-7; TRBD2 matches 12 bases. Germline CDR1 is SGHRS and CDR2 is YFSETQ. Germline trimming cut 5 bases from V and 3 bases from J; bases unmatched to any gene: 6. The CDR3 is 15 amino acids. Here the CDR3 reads CASSLTSGSIYEQYF. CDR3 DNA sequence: TGCGCCAGCAGTCTGACTAGCGGGAGCATCTACGAGCAGTACTTC.

The CDR3 DNA sequence: TGTGCCAGCAGCTTAGAGGGGGGGACCCTAAAGGAGCTGTTTTTT. This codes for CASSLEGGTLKELFF. This chain uses TRBV7-3 with TRBJ2-2; perhaps TRBD2 as D (7 bases). This CDR3 has 15 residues. The germline CDR1 and CDR2 sequences are SGHTA and FQGTGA. V was pared by 2 bases and J by 10 bases, with 17 bases between.

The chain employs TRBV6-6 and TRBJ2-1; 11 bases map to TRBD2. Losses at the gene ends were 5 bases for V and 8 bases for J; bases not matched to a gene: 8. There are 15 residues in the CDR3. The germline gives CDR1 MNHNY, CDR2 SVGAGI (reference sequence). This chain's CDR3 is CASSKTSGRGYEQFF. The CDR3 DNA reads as TGTGCCAGCAGTAAAACTAGCGGGAGAGGCTATGAGCAGTTCTTC.

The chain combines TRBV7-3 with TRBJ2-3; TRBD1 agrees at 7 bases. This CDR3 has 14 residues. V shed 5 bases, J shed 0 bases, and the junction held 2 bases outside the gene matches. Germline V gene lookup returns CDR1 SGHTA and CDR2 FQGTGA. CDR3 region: CASSPDRSTDTQYF. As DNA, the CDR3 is TGTGCCAGCAGCCCGGACAGGAGCACAGATACGCAGTATTTT. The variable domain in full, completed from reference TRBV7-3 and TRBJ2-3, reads GAGVSQTPSNKVTEKGKYVELRCDPISGHTALYWYRQSLGQGPEFLIYFQGTGAADDSGLPNDRFFAVRPEGSVSTLKIQRTERGDSAVYLCASSPDRSTDTQYFGPGTRLTVL.

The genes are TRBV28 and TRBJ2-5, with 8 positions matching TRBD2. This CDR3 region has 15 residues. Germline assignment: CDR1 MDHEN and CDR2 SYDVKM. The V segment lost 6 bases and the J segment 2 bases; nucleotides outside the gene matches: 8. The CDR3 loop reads CASSISGGPQETQYF. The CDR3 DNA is TGTGCCAGCAGCATCAGCGGGGGCCCTCAAGAGACCCAGTACTTC.

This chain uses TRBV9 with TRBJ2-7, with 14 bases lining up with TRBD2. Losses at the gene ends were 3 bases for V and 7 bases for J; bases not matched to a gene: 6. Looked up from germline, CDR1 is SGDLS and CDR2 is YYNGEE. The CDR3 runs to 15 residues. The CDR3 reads CASSAGLAGAWEQYF. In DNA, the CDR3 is TGTGCCAGCAGCGCGGGACTAGCGGGAGCGTGGGAGCAGTACTTC.

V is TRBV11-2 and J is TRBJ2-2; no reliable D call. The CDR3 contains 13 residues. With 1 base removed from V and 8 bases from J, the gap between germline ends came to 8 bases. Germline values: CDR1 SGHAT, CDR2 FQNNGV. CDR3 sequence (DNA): TGTGCCAGCAGCTTAGTTCGGGTAGGGGAGCTGTTTTTT. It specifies CASSLVRVGELFF.

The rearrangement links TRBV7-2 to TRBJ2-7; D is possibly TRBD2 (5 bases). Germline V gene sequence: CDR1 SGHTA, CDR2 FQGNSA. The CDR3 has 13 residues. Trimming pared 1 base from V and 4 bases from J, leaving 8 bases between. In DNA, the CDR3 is TGTGCCAGCAGCTTAGATCCGGGATACGAGCAGTACTTC. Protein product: CASSLDPGYEQYF.